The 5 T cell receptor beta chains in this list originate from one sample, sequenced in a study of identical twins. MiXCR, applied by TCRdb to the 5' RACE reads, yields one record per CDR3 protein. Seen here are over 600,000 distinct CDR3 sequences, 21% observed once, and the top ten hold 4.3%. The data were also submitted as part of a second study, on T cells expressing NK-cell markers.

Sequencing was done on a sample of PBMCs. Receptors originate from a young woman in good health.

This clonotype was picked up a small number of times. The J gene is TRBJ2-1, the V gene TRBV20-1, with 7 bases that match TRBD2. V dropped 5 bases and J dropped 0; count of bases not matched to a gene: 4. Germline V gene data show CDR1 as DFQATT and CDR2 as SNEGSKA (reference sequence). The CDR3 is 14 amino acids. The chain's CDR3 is CSAYGGSSYNEQFF. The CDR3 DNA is TGCAGTGCTTACGGCGGGAGCTCCTACAATGAGCAGTTCTTC.

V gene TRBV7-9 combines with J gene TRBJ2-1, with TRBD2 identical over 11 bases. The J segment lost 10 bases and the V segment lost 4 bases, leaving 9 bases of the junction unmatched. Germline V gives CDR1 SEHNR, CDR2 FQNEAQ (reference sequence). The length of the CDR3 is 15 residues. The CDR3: CASSSTSGIRPEQFF. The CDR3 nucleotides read TGTGCCAGCAGCTCGACTAGCGGGATCCGACCCGAGCAGTTCTTC.

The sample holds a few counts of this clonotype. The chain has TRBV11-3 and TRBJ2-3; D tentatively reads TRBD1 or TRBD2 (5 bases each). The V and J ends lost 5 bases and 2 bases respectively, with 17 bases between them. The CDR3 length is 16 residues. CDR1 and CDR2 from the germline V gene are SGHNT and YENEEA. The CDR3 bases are TGTGCCAGCAGCCCACCGGGGCAGGGCTACACAGATACGCAGTATTTT. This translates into CASSPPGQGYTDTQYF.

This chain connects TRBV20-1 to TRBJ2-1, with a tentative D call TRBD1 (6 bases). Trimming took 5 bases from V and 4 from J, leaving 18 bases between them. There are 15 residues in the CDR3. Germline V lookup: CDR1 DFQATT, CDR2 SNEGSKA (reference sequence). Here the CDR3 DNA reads TGCAGTGCTCCGGGGAGAGGGGGTTCATACAATGAGCAGTTCTTC. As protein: CSAPGRGGSYNEQFF.

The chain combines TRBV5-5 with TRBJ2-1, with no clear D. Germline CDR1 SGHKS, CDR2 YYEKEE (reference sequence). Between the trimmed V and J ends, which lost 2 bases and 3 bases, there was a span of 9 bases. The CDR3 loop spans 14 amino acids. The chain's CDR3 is CASSFGRLYNEQFF. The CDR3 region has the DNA TGTGCCAGCAGCTTCGGGCGCCTCTACAATGAGCAGTTCTTC.